Following are 13 T cell receptor beta chains from one sample sequenced in a study of T-cell memory formation after mild COVID-19. TCRdb reprocessed the 5' RACE reads via MiXCR and lists one record per CDR3 protein. This sample carries about 560,000 distinct CDR3 sequences, less than 25% of them seen once, and the ten largest clones take 8.4%. Sequencing was done on a sample of PBMCs or a T cell subset sorted from them (not recorded which). Every receptor here comes from an adult woman who had mild COVID-19 (a few samples of this study predate the infection). Cell type and time point are not known.

The V and J genes are TRBV13 and TRBJ2-5, with TRBD2 matching 9 bases. Trimming took 5 bases from V and 2 from J; bases not matched to a gene: 9. Germline-derived CDR1 and CDR2 are PRHDT and FYEKMQ (reference sequence). This CDR3 region has 16 residues. In nucleotides, the CDR3 is TGTGCCAGCAGCCCCGGGGACCTAGCGGGGCAAGAGACCCAGTACTTC. It codes for CASSPGDLAGQETQYF.

V gene TRBV7-9 combines with J gene TRBJ2-7, with 7 bases identical to TRBD1. The ends lost 5 bases at V and 2 bases at J; junction bases unmatched: 3. Germline V lookup: CDR1 SEHNR, CDR2 FQNEAQ (reference sequence). The CDR3 sequence is 13 residues long. The CDR3 DNA sequence: TGTGCCAGCAGCCGGGGACAGACCTACGAGCAGTACTTC. Amino acid sequence: CASSRGQTYEQYF.

Here the CDR3 reads CASSLLTGEQYF. CDR3 DNA sequence: TGTGCCAGCAGTCTCTTGACCGGGGAGCAGTACTTC. The chain joins TRBV12-3 or TRBV12-4 to TRBJ2-7, with D uncertain. V shed 5 bases and J shed 7 bases, with 12 bases lying between them. CDR3 length: 12 amino acids.

V and J are TRBV5-1 and TRBJ2-7, with a possible D match to TRBD2 (5 bases). CDR1 and CDR2 (germline): SGHRS, YFSETQ. This CDR3 has 14 amino acids. Between the trimmed V and J ends, which lost 7 bases and 3 bases, there was a span of 17 bases. CDR3 sequence reads: CASVANPGNYEQYF. CDR3 in DNA: TGCGCCAGCGTCGCAAATCCGGGGAACTACGAGCAGTACTTC. The complete variable domain, with remaining parts taken from reference TRBV5-1 and TRBJ2-7, reads KAGVTQTPRYLIKTRGQQVTLSCSPISGHRSVSWYQQTPGQGLQFLFEYFSETQRNKGNFPGRFSGRQFSNSRSEMNVSTLELGDSALYLCASVANPGNYEQYFGPGTRLTVT.

This clonotype occurred a few times. This chain links TRBV7-9 with TRBJ1-2; possibly TRBD1 for D (6 bases). This CDR3 region has 16 residues. The germline V and J ends were trimmed by 5 bases and 1 base, with 17 bases remaining between them. The germline gives CDR1 SEHNR, CDR2 FQNEAQ (reference sequence). Here the CDR3 DNA reads TGTGCCAGCAGCGACGGGGGGACATTCGTTAACTATGGCTACACCTTC. It yields the protein CASSDGGTFVNYGYTF.

The rearrangement uses TRBV12-3 or TRBV12-4 and TRBJ2-2; D possibly corresponds to TRBD1 (6 bases). V was shortened by 5 bases and J by 3 bases, with 10 bases between the two germline ends. The CDR3 covers 14 residues. CDR3 sequence (DNA): TGTGCCAGCAGTCAACAGGGTGACACCGGGGAGCTGTTTTTT. It yields the protein CASSQQGDTGELFF.

This clonotype was recorded a few times. The chain recombines TRBV7-2 with TRBJ2-1; TRBD1 matches at 10 bases. Per the germline V gene, CDR1 is SGHTA and CDR2 is FQGNSA. The CDR3 is made up of 16 amino acids. J was trimmed by 5 bases and V by 0 bases; bases with no gene match: 4. The CDR3 is CASSLAWTGGNNEQFF. The CDR3 nucleotides read TGTGCCAGCAGCTTAGCTTGGACAGGGGGTAACAATGAGCAGTTCTTC.

The rearrangement joins TRBV29-1 to TRBJ2-5; possible D gene TRBD1, 6 bases. The germline CDR1 and CDR2 sequences are SQVTM and ANQGSEA. The V end lost 4 bases, the J end lost 1 base, and 10 bases lay between the germline ends. CDR3 length: 13 amino acids. The CDR3 DNA sequence: TGCAGCGTTGGCAGGGGCCTCCAAGAGACCCAGTACTTC. Translation gives CSVGRGLQETQYF.

This clonotype was counted between two and nine times. The V call is TRBV5-1, the J call TRBJ2-3; tentatively, D is TRBD1 (6 bases). The CDR3 is made up of 14 amino acids. Germline V gene sequence: CDR1 SGHRS, CDR2 YFSETQ. V shed 4 bases and J shed 2 bases, with 11 bases lying between them. The CDR3 DNA is TGCGCCAGCAGCCGGGCAGGGGCCACAGATACGCAGTATTTT. It specifies CASSRAGATDTQYF.

This clonotype was found a few times. The chain carries TRBV15 and TRBJ1-5, with D tentatively TRBD1 (5 bases). The CDR3 sequence is 15 residues long. CDR1 and CDR2 from the germline V gene are LNHNV and YYDKDF (reference sequence). With 6 bases removed from V and 2 bases from J, the gap between germline ends came to 14 bases. The CDR3 loop is CATSAGGRGNQPQHF. The CDR3 DNA reads as TGTGCCACCAGTGCGGGGGGGAGAGGCAATCAGCCCCAGCATTTT.

On this clonotype itself: A read error may be the cause here, since a much bigger clone is one base away. The chain couples TRBV29-1 to TRBJ2-7; TRBD2 agrees at 7 bases. This CDR3 spans 12 amino acids. Germline V CDR1 and CDR2: SQVTM, ANQGSEA. The CDR3 coding sequence is TGCGGCGGGGGACCGTTTACCTACGAGCAGTACTTC. Translation gives CGGGPFTYEQYF.

In this sample, this clonotype turned up a few times. This chain connects TRBV7-8 to TRBJ2-5, with 9 bases matching TRBD2. The CDR3 runs 17 residues. Trimming at V came to 1 base and at J to 0 bases, leaving 6 bases not matched to a gene. Germline CDR1 and CDR2: SGHVS and FQNEAQ. The CDR3: CASSLVLSGGNQETQYF. The CDR3 DNA reads TGTGCCAGCAGCTTAGTGTTAAGCGGGGGGAACCAAGAGACCCAGTACTTC.

A few counts support this clonotype. The chain links TRBV30 to TRBJ2-1; TRBD1 matches 9 bases. The germline V gene encodes CDR1 GTSNPN and CDR2 SVGIG (reference sequence). The junction had 15 bases not matched to a gene; V was cut back by 7 bases and J by 8 bases. The CDR3 contains 15 residues. This CDR3 is CASNRGQGTGYEQFF. The CDR3 DNA reads TGTGCCTCGAACCGGGGACAGGGTACGGGTTATGAGCAGTTCTTC.